This T cell receptor (beta chain) comes out of a study of blood T cells in healthy people across ages (dated by TCRdb to 2013 to 2016). In the study overall: In model experiments, template switching captured about one uniquely barcoded TCR beta cDNA molecule for every two T cells. Age-related changes in TCR beta repertoire diversity were measured in the study by deep sequencing normalized with unique cDNA molecular identifiers. Four age groups were formed from the donors: young (average roughly 16 years), middle-aged (approximately 39), aged (about 68) and long-lived (less than 85). Donors of different ages were randomly distributed across sequencing lanes to avoid experimental bias. For two donors (one aged 18 to 29 and one aged 80 or older), the study analyzed two additional independent replicas of 1 million unique cDNA reads from the same blood draw.

The method behind the library was 5' RACE. Instrument used: Illumina HiSeq 2500. The second PCR ran for roughly 7 to 12 cycles and used a J-beta primer mix along with a sample-barcoded 5' primer. Each TCR beta cDNA molecule received a unique molecular identifier from a template-switch 5' adaptor carrying 12 random nucleotides. Each sample yielded at least 2.5 million CDR3-containing paired-end reads. All of the RNA was converted into first-strand cDNA using the Mint cDNA synthesis kit, with a TRBC-specific oligonucleotide serving as the primer. All cDNA was treated with uracil-DNA glycosylase and then went through a first 18-cycle PCR with the universal primers M1SS and BC2_uni_R. The study's own analysis went as follows. Normalization of each sample was performed by random selection of 1 million high-quality reads, each carrying a distinct molecular identifier. Reads with shared molecular identifiers were discarded instead of being binned into consensus sequences. MiTCR, run with a Q25 quality threshold and the strictest error-elimination algorithm, handled CDR3 identification, clonotype clustering and error correction. A nonparametric unseen species model with Euler transformation was used to estimate a lower bound on total TCR beta diversity. The raw public data were reprocessed by TCRdb itself: fastp quality trimming at Q25, MiXCR clonotype calling, in-frame beta chains only. Rows are combined by CDR3 protein, so each entry shows the most common genes and DNA. The V and J calls, along with clone size, are taken from TCRdb and not from the paper's own processing. The sample records about 680,000 distinct CDR3 sequences, more than 40% of which are singletons. The ten top clones hold roughly 34% of the sample.

This clonotype was observed a few times. This clone's antigen is unknown. The sample holds no much larger clone one base away, and base qualities are not on file. The 39 donors, aged about 6 to 95 years, were systemically healthy Caucasian individuals from Russia. About 9.1 milliliters of peripheral blood were collected from each donor into EDTA-treated Vacutainer tubes. Ficoll-Paque density-gradient centrifugation was used to isolate PBMCs, with at least 7 million per sample. Total RNA, at least 6 micrograms per sample, was extracted from PBMCs with Trizol reagent. The percentages of naive CD45RAhigh/CD27high T cells were determined by flow cytometry on a PBMC aliquot from every donor. The research as a whole found: Compared with the aged group, more naive CD4+ T cells, fewer expanded clones and increased TCR diversity were shown by the long-lived group, suggesting age selection. Donor CMV infection status was unknown, potentially confounding age-related changes in expanded clonotypes. Estimates of total diversity based on one million sequenced T cells were considered lower bounds and underestimates. Conclusive comparison of naive and antigen-experienced compartments was prevented by the profiling of bulk unsorted PBMCs. Observed TCR beta diversity per million T cells fell roughly linearly with age, and a significant reduction was already apparent by age approximately 40. The percentage of naive T cells measured by flow cytometry correlated strongly with observed TCR beta diversity.

The junction carries 10 bases between V and J, which are trimmed by 1 base and 12 bases respectively. Its CDR3 holds 12 amino acids, cysteine through phenylalanine. Only CDR3 DNA remains: 36 bases, in frame from the first base. The germline V gene specifies SGHTA as CDR1 and FQGNSA as CDR2. The material sequenced was blood. The receptor chain draws on TRBV7-2 and TRBJ2-1; the D region possibly corresponds to TRBD1 (6 bases align). The source of this sequence is a woman in her sixties in good health. CDR3 reads: CASSLDDRSQFF. DNA sequence: TGTGCCAGCAGCTTAGATGACAGGTCGCAGTTCTTC.